The 8 T cell receptor beta chains reported below all come from one sample, sequenced in a study of blood T cell repertoires in COVID-19. Libraries were prepared by immunoSEQ multiplex PCR; TCRdb keeps only in-frame clonotypes and omits some of them. This table has 40,000 or so clones, around 90% appearing once. Sequenced: peripheral blood. The receptors come from a man aged 60 to 75 with COVID-19, enrolled during active disease.

The V gene is TRBV28, the J gene TRBJ2-5; D is unclear. The CDR3 has 14 amino acids. V was clipped by 0 bases and J by 7 bases, with 12 bases between them. Looked up from germline, CDR1 is MDHEN and CDR2 is SYDVKM. CDR3: CASSLWESKATQYF. The CDR3 region has the DNA TGTGCCAGCAGTTTATGGGAGAGTAAAGCGACCCAGTACTTC.

The chain employs TRBV28 and TRBJ1-5; no clear D. CDR1 is MDHEN and CDR2 is SYDVKM in the germline V gene. The V and J ends lost 6 bases and 3 bases respectively, with 15 bases between them. The CDR3 sequence is 15 residues long. The CDR3 DNA follows: TGTGCCAGCAGACCCCTATGGGCATACAATCAGCCCCAGCATTTT. Protein: CASRPLWAYNQPQHF.

This clone has just a few counts. CDR3 sequence (DNA): TGTGCCAGCAGTTACTCGGGCAGGGGGAGCAATCAGCCCCAGCATTTT. Protein: CASSYSGRGSNQPQHF. The rearrangement joins TRBV6-5 to TRBJ1-5; TRBD1 matches at 7 bases. This CDR3 is built from 16 residues. The ends lost 0 bases at V and 1 base at J; junction bases unmatched: 3. Germline V gene lookup returns CDR1 MNHEY and CDR2 SVGAGI.

This clone was detected only once. The chain joins TRBV9 to TRBJ2-5; possibly TRBD2 for D (6 bases). This CDR3 is built from 15 residues. Germline V gene data show CDR1 as SGDLS and CDR2 as YYNGEE. V dropped 4 bases and J dropped 4 bases, with 17 bases sitting between them. Written as DNA, the CDR3 is TGTGCCAGCAGCTCGGGGCGCGCGGGGCTAGAGACCCAGTACTTC. It is translated as CASSSGRAGLETQYF.

V usage is TRBV7-9 and J usage is TRBJ1-1, with TRBD1 as a possible D gene (5 bases). V was cut by 4 bases and J by 11 bases, with 17 bases left in between. The CDR3 consists of 13 residues. Germline V gives CDR1 SEHNR, CDR2 FQNEAQ (reference sequence). CDR3: CASSSDSRLWAFF. The CDR3 nucleotides read TGTGCCAGCAGCTCCGACAGCCGATTATGGGCTTTCTTT.

V gene TRBV12-3 or TRBV12-4 combines with J gene TRBJ1-1; 7 bases are a match to TRBD1. V trimming: 5 bases; J trimming: 4 bases; junction bases outside the gene matches: 4. The CDR3 totals 13 residues. Written as DNA, the CDR3 is TGTGCCAGCAGTCGGGACAGAGGCACTGAAGCTTTCTTT. Its translation: CASSRDRGTEAFF.

V is TRBV15 and J is TRBJ1-1; 7 nucleotides match TRBD1. Germline V lookup: CDR1 LNHNV, CDR2 YYDKDF (reference sequence). V shed 7 bases and J 4 bases; nucleotides not matched to a gene: 6. CDR3 length equals 13 residues. CDR3 sequence reads: CATKYRGRTEAFF. The CDR3 nucleotides read TGTGCCACCAAATACAGGGGACGCACTGAAGCTTTCTTT.

Only one count was recorded for this clone. The chain couples TRBV6-5 to TRBJ1-1, with TRBD1 as a possible D gene (6 bases). Germline V gives CDR1 MNHEY, CDR2 SVGAGI. V lost 6 bases to trimming and J lost 5 bases, with 16 bases between them. The CDR3 is 14 residues long. CDR3: CASRQREGGTEAFF. The CDR3 region has the DNA TGTGCCAGCAGGCAAAGGGAAGGGGGAACTGAAGCTTTCTTT.